The sequence of this TCR beta chain was determined in a study of blood T cell repertoires in COVID-19. Study-wide context: The cDNA or gDNA used as material had been derived from T cells, B-cell-depleted T cells, or PBMCs.

Sequencing used immunoSEQ multiplex PCR; TCRdb keeps in-frame clones, though not all of them. The sample includes under 100,000 clones, approximately 85% of them seen just once. Enrollment of patients from Seattle took place during active infection, with longitudinal follow-up. The origin of this receptor is an elderly woman with COVID-19, enrolled during active disease. Sequencing was carried out using peripheral blood.

The DNA for the CDR3 is TGTGCCAGTTACCAAGGGGCGGGAGAGAACGACAATGAGCAGTTCTTC. Translating gives CASYQGAGENDNEQFF. The V and J genes are TRBV3-1 (or the pseudogene TRBV3-2) and TRBJ2-1; 7 nucleotides align to TRBD2. This CDR3 is built from 16 residues. Germline loops: CDR1 LGHDT, CDR2 YNNKEL (reference sequence). Losses at the gene ends were 9 bases for V and 5 bases for J; bases not matched to a gene: 16.